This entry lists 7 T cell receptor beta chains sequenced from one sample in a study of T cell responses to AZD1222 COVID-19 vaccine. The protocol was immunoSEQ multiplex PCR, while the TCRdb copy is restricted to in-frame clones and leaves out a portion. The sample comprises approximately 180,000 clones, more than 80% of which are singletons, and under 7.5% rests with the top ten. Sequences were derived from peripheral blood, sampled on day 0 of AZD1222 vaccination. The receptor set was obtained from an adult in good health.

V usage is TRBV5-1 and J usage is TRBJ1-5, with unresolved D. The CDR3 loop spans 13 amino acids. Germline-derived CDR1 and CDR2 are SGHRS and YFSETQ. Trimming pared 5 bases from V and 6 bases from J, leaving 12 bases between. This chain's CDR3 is CASRLTDGQPQHF. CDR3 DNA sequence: TGCGCCAGCAGGTTAACAGATGGTCAGCCCCAGCATTTT.

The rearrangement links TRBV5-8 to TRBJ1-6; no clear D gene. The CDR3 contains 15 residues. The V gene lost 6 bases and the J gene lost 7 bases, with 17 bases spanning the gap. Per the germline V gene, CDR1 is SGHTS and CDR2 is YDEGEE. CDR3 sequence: CASILVRGENSPLHF. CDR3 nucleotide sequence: TGTGCCAGCATCCTGGTCAGAGGAGAGAATTCACCCCTCCACTTT. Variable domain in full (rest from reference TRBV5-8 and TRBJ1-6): EAGVTQSPTHLIKTRGQQATLRCSPISGHTSVYWYQQALGLGLQFLLWYDEGEERNRGNFPPRFSGRQFPNYSSELNVNALELEDSALYLCASILVRGENSPLHFGNGTRLTVT.

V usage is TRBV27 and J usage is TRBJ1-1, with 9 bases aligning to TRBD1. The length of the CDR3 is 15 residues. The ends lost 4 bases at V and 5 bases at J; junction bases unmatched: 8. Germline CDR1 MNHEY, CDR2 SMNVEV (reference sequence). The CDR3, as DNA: TGTGCCAGCAGTTCCCCCGGGACAGGGTATACTGAAGCTTTCTTT. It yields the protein CASSSPGTGYTEAFF.

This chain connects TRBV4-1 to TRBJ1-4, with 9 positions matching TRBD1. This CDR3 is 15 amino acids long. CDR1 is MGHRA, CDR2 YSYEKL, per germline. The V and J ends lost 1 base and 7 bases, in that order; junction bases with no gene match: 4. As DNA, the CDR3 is TGCGCCAGCAGCCAAGCACAGGGGGCGAGTGAAAAACTGTTTTTT. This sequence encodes CASSQAQGASEKLFF.

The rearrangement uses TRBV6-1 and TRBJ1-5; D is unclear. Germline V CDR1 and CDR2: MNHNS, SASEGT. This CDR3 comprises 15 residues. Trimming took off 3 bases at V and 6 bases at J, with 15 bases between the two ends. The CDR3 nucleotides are TGTGCCAGCAGTGATGGCCGTAGGTTCACTCAGCCCCAGCATTTT. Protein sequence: CASSDGRRFTQPQHF.

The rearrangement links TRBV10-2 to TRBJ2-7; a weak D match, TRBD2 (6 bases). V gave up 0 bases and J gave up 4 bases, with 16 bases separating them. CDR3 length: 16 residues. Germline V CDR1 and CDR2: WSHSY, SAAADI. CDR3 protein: CASSESEAGLQYEQYF. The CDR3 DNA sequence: TGCGCCAGCAGTGAGTCGGAAGCGGGCCTCCAGTACGAGCAGTACTTC.

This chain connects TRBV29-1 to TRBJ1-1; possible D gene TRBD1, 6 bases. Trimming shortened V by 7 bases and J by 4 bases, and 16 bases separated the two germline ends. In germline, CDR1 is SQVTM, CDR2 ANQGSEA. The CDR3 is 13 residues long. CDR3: CSGGTLDGTEAFF. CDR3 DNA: TGCAGCGGCGGGACACTAGACGGCACTGAAGCTTTCTTT.